The 10 T cell receptor beta chains below all came from one sample that was sequenced in a study of T-cell reconstitution after alpha-beta-depleted transplantation in children. A TCRbeta library incorporating unique molecular identifiers was prepared. Each CDR3 protein is one row after TCRdb ran MiXCR on the PCR reads. The sample holds hundreds of thousands of distinct CDR3 sequences, roughly 23% seen once. Source: PBMCs, mostly from graft donor cells, taken 360 days after TCRalphabeta/CD19-depleted stem cell transplant. These receptors all come from a boy younger than two who had a stem cell transplant for acute myeloid leukemia, so the T cells may come from the graft donor.

The chain combines TRBV29-1 with TRBJ2-2; TRBD1 is a possible D gene (6 bases). Germline V gene sequence: CDR1 SQVTM, CDR2 ANQGSEA. V gave up 4 bases and J gave up 1 base, with 10 bases separating them. This CDR3 spans 14 amino acids. The chain's CDR3 is CSVGYRENTGELFF. CDR3 bases: TGCAGCGTTGGCTACAGGGAGAACACCGGGGAGCTGTTTTTT.

This clonotype was observed many times. This sequence joins TRBV7-2 and TRBJ2-5; D is unclear. V was cut by 4 bases and J by 0 bases, with 3 bases left in between. This CDR3 has 12 amino acids. Germline assignment: CDR1 SGHTA and CDR2 FQGNSA. CDR3 DNA: TGTGCCAGCAGCTGGAACCAAGAGACCCAGTACTTC. Protein: CASSWNQETQYF. The entire variable domain, with the rest obtained from reference TRBV7-2 and TRBJ2-5, is as follows: GAGVSQSPSNKVTEKGKDVELRCDPISGHTALYWYRQSLGQGLEFLIYFQGNSAPDKSGLPSDRFSAERTGGSVSTLTIQRTQQEDSAVYLCASSWNQETQYFGPGTRLLVL.

The chain uses TRBV11-2 and TRBJ2-1, with D possibly matching TRBD1 (6 bases). The CDR3 totals 18 residues. Between the trimmed V and J ends, which lost 1 base and 1 base, there was a span of 17 bases. The germline V gene has CDR1 SGHAT and CDR2 FQNNGV. The CDR3 nucleotides read TGTGCCAGCAGCTTAGGACCTTACAGGGTGAGGTCCTACAATGAGCAGTTCTTC. Encoded protein: CASSLGPYRVRSYNEQFF.

This clonotype has a handful of counts. The V and J genes are TRBV29-1 and TRBJ2-1, with unresolved D. The V and J ends lost 4 bases and 7 bases respectively, with 14 bases between them. The length of the CDR3 is 13 residues. Germline values: CDR1 SQVTM, CDR2 ANQGSEA. The CDR3 loop is CSVVVSVENEQFF. The CDR3 DNA sequence: TGCAGCGTTGTAGTTTCGGTCGAGAATGAGCAGTTCTTC.

DNA for the CDR3: TGTGCCAGCAGCTTAACGGGCGGGACAGGGGGCAACAATGAGCAGTTCTTC. It is translated as CASSLTGGTGGNNEQFF. This sequence joins TRBV11-2 and TRBJ2-1, with TRBD1 matching over 12 bases. Germline assignment: CDR1 SGHAT and CDR2 FQNNGV. The CDR3 is 17 residues long. V shed 2 bases and J 5 bases; nucleotides not matched to a gene: 7.

The chain is built from TRBV7-8 and TRBJ2-3; either TRBD1 or TRBD2 may fit D (5 bases each). The CDR3 is 14 residues long. Trimming left V 1 base short and J 4 bases short, with 9 bases between. Germline-derived CDR1 and CDR2 are SGHVS and FQNEAQ. CDR3 loop: CASSLVRGPDTQYF. The DNA of the CDR3 is TGTGCCAGCAGCTTAGTTAGGGGACCAGATACGCAGTATTTT.

Concerning this clonotype: A much larger clone lies a single base off, so this may be a read error. This chain uses TRBV5-1 with TRBJ1-6; D ambiguous. Germline values: CDR1 SGHRS, CDR2 YFSETQ. The V end was cut by 1 base, the J end by 7 bases, with 6 bases between. There are 13 residues in the CDR3. DNA of the CDR3: TGCGCCAGCAGCTTGAATACCAATTCACCCCTCCACTTT. It yields the protein CASSLNTNSPLHF.

This clonotype occurred many times. V gene TRBV4-3 combines with J gene TRBJ1-1; unclear D gene. The ends were cut back, 4 bases at V and 0 bases at J, with 18 bases in the middle. The CDR3 is 17 amino acids. The germline CDR1 and CDR2 sequences are LGHNA and YSLEER. CDR3 protein: CASSLRVRLGMNTEAFF. DNA of the CDR3: TGCGCCAGCAGCCTACGAGTGAGGCTGGGCATGAACACTGAAGCTTTCTTT.

The genes are TRBV2 and TRBJ2-2; D unclear. The germline V gene has CDR1 SNHLY and CDR2 FYNNEI. There are 13 residues in the CDR3. The V and J ends lost 8 bases and 6 bases respectively, with 13 bases between them. CDR3 nucleotide sequence: TGTGCCAGCCAGCAAGGGCTATCCGGGGAGCTGTTTTTT. This codes for CASQQGLSGELFF.

This clonotype has just a few counts. The rearrangement joins TRBV4-3 to TRBJ1-2; tentatively, D is TRBD1 (6 bases). Germline V lookup: CDR1 LGHNA, CDR2 YSLEER. There are 19 residues in the CDR3. The germline V and J ends were trimmed by 0 bases and 4 bases, with 24 bases remaining between them. CDR3 nucleotide sequence: TGCGCCAGCAGCCAAGAAACCGGACAGCTTGGAGCCCCTCTCTATGGCTACACCTTC. This sequence encodes CASSQETGQLGAPLYGYTF.